One and the same sample provided the 32 T cell receptor beta chains below, sequenced in a study of shared clonotypes between healthy human individuals. TCRdb keeps only in-frame clones here, not all; method: immunoSEQ multiplex PCR. The repertoire has approximately 2.3 million clones, more than 85% of them found once; the top ten carry about 0.41%. The sequenced sample was naive CD4+ T cells from PBMCs. Subset denoted: CD45RA+ positively selected. The receptors were sampled from a man younger than 35 in good health. Some clones in this sample may be carry-over from other donors' samples.

Only one count was recorded for this clone. The CDR3 coding sequence is TGCGCCAGCAGCGACCAAAACACTGAAGCTTTCTTT. Protein sequence: CASSDQNTEAFF. The rearrangement uses TRBV5-1 and TRBJ1-1; the D is unclear. The CDR3 has 12 amino acids. From germline, CDR1 is SGHRS and CDR2 YFSETQ. V lost 4 bases, J lost 2 bases, and 6 bases lay in between.

The chain joins TRBV5-6 to TRBJ2-3; tentatively, D is TRBD2 (5 bases). The germline gives CDR1 SGHDT, CDR2 YYEEEE. The length of the CDR3 is 17 residues. Trimming shortened V by 4 bases and J by 0 bases, and 18 bases separated the two germline ends. CDR3 in amino acids: CASSTRRSGSSTDTQYF. CDR3 in DNA: TGTGCCAGCAGCACTCGGAGGAGCGGATCTAGCACAGATACGCAGTATTTT.

V and J are TRBV28 and TRBJ1-2; 11 bases agree with TRBD1. Germline V gene sequence: CDR1 MDHEN, CDR2 SYDVKM. The CDR3 contains 16 residues. V shed 5 bases, J shed 5 bases, and the junction held 10 bases outside the gene matches. The DNA for the CDR3 is TGTGCCAGCAGTCTACTTGGGACAGGGGGGTCTTATGGCTACACCTTC. This encodes CASSLLGTGGSYGYTF.

This sequence joins TRBV28 and TRBJ1-1, with a possible D match to TRBD1 (5 bases). CDR3 length equals 15 residues. V lost 7 bases and J lost 1, with 16 bases in between. The germline V gene encodes CDR1 MDHEN and CDR2 SYDVKM. The CDR3 coding sequence is TGTGCCAGCACTCCCGTTGCAGGGACGAACACTGAAGCTTTCTTT. Amino acids: CASTPVAGTNTEAFF. The complete variable domain, with remaining parts taken from reference TRBV28 and TRBJ1-1, reads DVKVTQSSRYLVKRTGEKVFLECVQDMDHENMFWYRQDPGLGLRLIYFSYDVKMKEKGDIPEGYSVSREKKERFSLILESASTNQTSMYLCASTPVAGTNTEAFFGQGTRLTVV.

The gene calls are TRBV15 and TRBJ2-2, with 7 bases lining up with TRBD1. Germline trimming cut 2 bases from V and 9 bases from J; bases unmatched to any gene: 9. From germline, CDR1 is LNHNV and CDR2 YYDKDF (reference sequence). The CDR3 runs to 15 residues. The CDR3 DNA is TGTGCCACCAGCAGACGTGACAGGGATTTAAGGGAGCTGTTTTTT. Its translation: CATSRRDRDLRELFF.

In regard to this clone: Other DNA sequences of this sample code for an identical CDR3. The genes are TRBV7-3 and TRBJ2-2; 9 bases map to TRBD2. The CDR3 spans 16 residues. The ends lost 2 bases at V and 1 base at J; junction bases unmatched: 2. CDR1 is SGHTA, CDR2 FQGTGA, per germline. The CDR3 sequence: CASSLLAGRNTGELFF. Written as DNA, the CDR3 is TGTGCCAGCAGCTTACTAGCGGGAAGGAACACCGGGGAGCTGTTTTTT.

V is TRBV11-2 and J is TRBJ1-2; D is unclear. Germline CDR1 SGHAT, CDR2 FQNNGV. This CDR3 comprises 12 residues. Trimming stripped 4 bases from V and 7 bases from J, with 10 bases between. Written as DNA, the CDR3 is TGTGCCAGCAGCTGGGGAGGAGCTGGCTACACCTTC. As protein: CASSWGGAGYTF.

The chain uses TRBV28 and TRBJ1-2, with 11 nucleotides matching TRBD1. J was trimmed by 6 bases and V by 7 bases; bases with no gene match: 10. From germline, CDR1 is MDHEN and CDR2 SYDVKM. The CDR3 loop spans 15 amino acids. This chain's CDR3 is CASTNPPGQGDGYTF. For the CDR3, the DNA is TGTGCCAGCACTAATCCGCCGGGACAGGGGGATGGCTACACCTTC.

This sequence joins TRBV28 and TRBJ2-7; D perhaps matches TRBD2 (6 bases). Germline CDR1 and CDR2: MDHEN and SYDVKM. Deletions cut 5 bases from V and 5 bases from J, with 19 bases between. The CDR3 covers 15 residues. The CDR3 sequence: CASSAGARRADEQYF. Written as DNA, the CDR3 is TGTGCCAGCAGTGCCGGGGCTCGGAGGGCCGACGAGCAGTACTTC. The whole variable domain, filled in from reference TRBV28 and TRBJ2-7, reads DVKVTQSSRYLVKRTGEKVFLECVQDMDHENMFWYRQDPGLGLRLIYFSYDVKMKEKGDIPEGYSVSREKKERFSLILESASTNQTSMYLCASSAGARRADEQYFGPGTRLTVT.

This chain links TRBV2 with TRBJ1-2; TRBD1 matches at 9 bases. V was clipped by 7 bases and J by 6 bases; unmatched bases: 9. Germline-derived CDR1 and CDR2 are SNHLY and FYNNEI. The CDR3 length is 14 residues. As DNA, the CDR3 is TGTGCCAGCAATACTGACAGGGGGTCGAATGGCTACACCTTC. This sequence encodes CASNTDRGSNGYTF.

The chain employs TRBV7-2 and TRBJ1-2; 8 bases agree with TRBD1. Per the germline V gene, CDR1 is SGHTA and CDR2 is FQGNSA. Unmatched junction bases numbered 10, after V lost 5 bases and J lost 5 bases. CDR3 size: 15 residues. This CDR3 is CASSPGQGNIYGYTF. CDR3 nucleotides: TGTGCCAGCAGCCCCGGACAGGGCAATATTTATGGCTACACCTTC.

The J gene is TRBJ2-7, the V gene TRBV19, with D hard to call. Trimming pared 3 bases from V and 0 bases from J, leaving 15 bases between. This CDR3 is 16 amino acids long. Germline V CDR1 and CDR2: LNHDA, SQIVND (reference sequence). The CDR3 nucleotides are TGTGCCAGTAGTATCCCCCGGGCGCTAAGCTCCTACGAGCAGTACTTC. Its protein product is CASSIPRALSSYEQYF. The whole variable domain, remainder taken from reference TRBV19 and TRBJ2-7, is DGGITQSPKYLFRKEGQNVTLSCEQNLNHDAMYWYRQDPGQGLRLIYYSQIVNDFQKGDIAEGYSVSREKKESFPLTVTSAQKNPTAFYLCASSIPRALSSYEQYFGPGTRLTVT.

V is TRBV7-2 and J is TRBJ1-5; D is unclear. The germline gives CDR1 SGHTA, CDR2 FQGNSA. The length of the CDR3 is 13 residues. Trimming removed 2 bases at V and 7 bases at J, with 9 bases between. CDR3 amino acids: CASSLIQQQPQHF. The CDR3 region has the DNA TGTGCCAGCAGCTTAATCCAACAGCAGCCCCAGCATTTT.

The J gene is TRBJ2-1, the V gene TRBV5-1; 7 nucleotides agree with TRBD1. The length of the CDR3 is 16 residues. Germline V gene data show CDR1 as SGHRS and CDR2 as YFSETQ. Trimming cost V 3 bases and J 7 bases; bases outside gene matches: 13. CDR3 coding DNA: TGCGCCAGCAGCTCTAAACCGGGACAGACTGGAAATGAGCAGTTCTTC. Translated: CASSSKPGQTGNEQFF.

This clone occurred once. The rearrangement uses TRBV9 and TRBJ2-7, with D tentatively TRBD1 (6 bases). The CDR3 runs to 17 residues. V was trimmed by 0 bases and J by 4 bases, leaving 20 bases between them. In germline, CDR1 is SGDLS, CDR2 YYNGEE. CDR3 loop: CASSVAEGVRGWYEQYF. For the CDR3, the DNA is TGTGCCAGCAGCGTAGCTGAGGGAGTCAGGGGTTGGTACGAGCAGTACTTC.

With regard to this clone: Other DNA sequences in the same sample also yield this CDR3. The V gene is TRBV7-3, the J gene TRBJ2-5; 14 bases are a match to TRBD2. There are 16 residues in the CDR3. Germline trimming cut 2 bases from V and 5 bases from J; bases unmatched to any gene: 4. Germline lookup yields CDR1 SGHTA and CDR2 FQGTGA. The CDR3, as DNA: TGTGCCAGCAGCTTAGGGACTAGCGGGAGCGGCGAGACCCAGTACTTC. Translation gives CASSLGTSGSGETQYF.

The rearrangement links TRBV27 to TRBJ1-4; a weak D match, TRBD1 (5 bases). With 5 bases removed from V and 10 bases from J, the gap between germline ends came to 26 bases. The germline gives CDR1 MNHEY, CDR2 SMNVEV (reference sequence). This CDR3 contains 17 residues. The CDR3 region is CASSLGPPLLGRGKLFF. The CDR3 DNA is TGTGCCAGCAGTCTGGGCCCCCCTCTTTTGGGTAGGGGAAAACTGTTTTTT. Filled out from reference TRBV27 and TRBJ1-4, the complete variable domain reads EAQVTQNPRYLITVTGKKLTVTCSQNMNHEYMSWYRQDPGLGLRQIYYSMNVEVTDKGDVPEGYKVSRKEKRNFPLILESPSPNQTSLYFCASSLGPPLLGRGKLFFGSGTQLSVL.

The J gene is TRBJ1-2, the V gene TRBV19; D not certain. Trimming took off 3 bases at V and 4 bases at J, with 12 bases between the two ends. Per germline, CDR1 LNHDA and CDR2 SQIVND (reference sequence). This CDR3 region has 14 residues. The CDR3 DNA sequence: TGTGCCAGTAGTATTGCCAGGAACATCTATGGCTACACCTTC. Its translation is CASSIARNIYGYTF.

This chain uses TRBV10-3 with TRBJ1-5; no clear D gene. The germline V gene encodes CDR1 ENHRY and CDR2 SYGVKD. The CDR3 is 14 amino acids. Trimming took off 3 bases at V and 5 bases at J, with 11 bases between the two ends. DNA of the CDR3: TGTGCCATCAGTGACGGGCCCGCGGATCAGCCCCAGCATTTT. This codes for CAISDGPADQPQHF.

This CDR3 reads CASSYSLIDEQYF. The CDR3 DNA reads TGCGCCAGCAGCTATAGTCTGATCGACGAGCAGTACTTC. This chain joins TRBV5-1 and TRBJ2-7; D call uncertain. Germline V CDR1 and CDR2: SGHRS, YFSETQ. V was pared by 3 bases and J by 5 bases, with 12 bases between. This CDR3 has 13 amino acids.

The rearrangement joins TRBV6-6 to TRBJ1-1; a weak D match, TRBD1 (5 bases). This CDR3 is built from 11 residues. The V gene's germline CDR1 is MNHNY and CDR2 SVGAGI (reference sequence). The CDR3 region has the DNA TGTGCACTCCGGAGGGGTACTGAAGCTTTCTTT. Protein: CALRRGTEAFF.

The V gene is TRBV18, the J gene TRBJ1-4, with 8 bases lining up with TRBD1. With 1 base clipped from V and 3 bases from J, the junction kept 4 bases outside the gene matches. Per the germline V gene, CDR1 is KGHSH and CDR2 is LQKENI. The CDR3 length is 16 residues. The DNA for the CDR3 is TGTGCCAGCTCACCACGCACGACAGGGGCTAATGAAAAACTGTTTTTT. This encodes CASSPRTTGANEKLFF.

V and J are TRBV11-2 and TRBJ2-2; 13 bases agree with TRBD2. This CDR3 is 17 amino acids long. V lost 3 bases to trimming and J lost 8 bases; unmatched junction nucleotides: 9. CDR1 and CDR2 from the germline V gene are SGHAT and FQNNGV. For the CDR3, the DNA is TGTGCCAGCAGCTTTGACCCTAGGACTAGCGGGAGAGGGGAGCTGTTTTTT. Amino acid sequence: CASSFDPRTSGRGELFF.

The chain recombines TRBV2 with TRBJ1-2, with D unresolved. Per germline, CDR1 SNHLY and CDR2 FYNNEI. V lost 4 bases and J 2 bases, leaving 11 bases between the germline ends. The CDR3 runs 14 residues. This CDR3 reads CASSGALLNYGYTF. CDR3 bases: TGTGCCAGCAGTGGGGCCCTTTTGAACTATGGCTACACCTTC.

The V call is TRBV7-9, the J call TRBJ1-2; no definite D call. CDR1 and CDR2 from the germline V gene are SEHNR and FQNEAQ (reference sequence). This CDR3 region has 14 residues. Trimming removed 5 bases from V and 4 bases from J, with 14 bases in between. CDR3 sequence reads: CASSPIGRGYGYTF. The CDR3 DNA is TGTGCCAGCAGCCCGATTGGTCGCGGCTATGGCTACACCTTC.

CDR3 amino acids: CASSLGSWYSYEQYF. The CDR3 DNA reads TGTGCCAGCAGCTTAGGCAGTTGGTACAGCTACGAGCAGTACTTC. The chain uses TRBV7-9 and TRBJ2-7; D not certain. Trimming removed 1 base from V and 3 bases from J, with 13 bases in between. The CDR3 is made up of 15 amino acids. Germline CDR1 SEHNR, CDR2 FQNEAQ (reference sequence).

The chain links TRBV19 to TRBJ1-1; D might be TRBD1 (6 bases). The CDR3 runs 19 residues. The germline CDR1 and CDR2 sequences are LNHDA and SQIVND (reference sequence). Trimming stripped 0 bases from V and 4 bases from J, with 24 bases between. In nucleotides, the CDR3 is TGTGCCAGTAGTATAGATCTAACGGGGGCTACGGTAGATTCCACTGAAGCTTTCTTT. Its translation is CASSIDLTGATVDSTEAFF.

The chain is built from TRBV7-8 and TRBJ1-5; D is perhaps TRBD1 (5 bases). The CDR3 loop spans 15 amino acids. V lost 4 bases to trimming and J lost 0 bases, with 10 bases between them. Germline V gene lookup returns CDR1 SGHVS and CDR2 FQNEAQ. In DNA form, the CDR3 reads TGTGCCAGCAGCTGGGCGGGGGATAGCAATCAGCCCCAGCATTTT. It translates to CASSWAGDSNQPQHF.

The chain carries TRBV4-2 and TRBJ2-7; tentative D call: TRBD1 (6 bases). Trimming took 1 base from V and 6 from J, leaving 25 bases between them. CDR1 and CDR2 from the germline V gene are LGHNA and YNFKEQ. There are 18 residues in the CDR3. CDR3 bases: TGTGCCAGCAGCCAAGGTCGCCCCAGAGGGGGAGTCCAGGTCGAGCAGTACTTC. It translates to CASSQGRPRGGVQVEQYF.

The J gene is TRBJ2-7, the V gene TRBV5-1, with 12 bases identical to TRBD2. The CDR3 extends over 17 amino acids. V lost 3 bases, J lost 0 bases, and 7 bases stayed unmatched. Germline CDR1 is SGHRS and CDR2 is YFSETQ. As DNA, the CDR3 is TGCGCCAGCAGCTGGGGGACTAGCGGGTCCAGCTCCTACGAGCAGTACTTC. Translating gives CASSWGTSGSSSYEQYF. The variable domain in full, with the rest retrieved from reference TRBV5-1 and TRBJ2-7, is KAGVTQTPRYLIKTRGQQVTLSCSPISGHRSVSWYQQTPGQGLQFLFEYFSETQRNKGNFPGRFSGRQFSNSRSEMNVSTLELGDSALYLCASSWGTSGSSSYEQYFGPGTRLTVT.

This sequence joins TRBV11-2 and TRBJ2-1; D unresolved. Trimming cost V 5 bases and J 3 bases, with 23 bases left between them. The CDR3 sequence is 18 residues long. Germline CDR1 reads SGHAT; CDR2 reads FQNNGV. CDR3 in amino acids: CASSRALTYPALYNEQFF. The CDR3 DNA is TGTGCCAGCAGCCGGGCTTTAACCTACCCTGCCCTCTACAATGAGCAGTTCTTC.

The chain is built from TRBV11-3 and TRBJ2-3; D not certain. This CDR3 spans 14 amino acids. CDR1 and CDR2 (germline): SGHNT, YENEEA. Trimming cost V 5 bases and J 4 bases, with 13 bases left between them. CDR3 sequence: CASSDGWRSDTQYF. The DNA for the CDR3 is TGTGCCAGCAGCGATGGGTGGCGGTCAGATACGCAGTATTTT.